This TCR beta chain was observed in a study of cytomegalovirus exposure and HLA in healthy donors. It was with 60 Vbeta and 13 Jbeta primers that the PCR ran. Assay: immunoSEQ multiplex PCR; the TCRdb copy retains only in-frame clones and omits some. Among 100,000 to 150,000 clones, around 86% were seen once, and the ten largest hold 0.6% to 0.7%. This clone was picked up one time. Germline CDR1 is MNHNS and CDR2 is SASEGT. V was clipped by 0 bases and J by 1 base; unmatched bases: 8. This CDR3 spans 17 amino acids. The gene calls are TRBV6-1 and TRBJ1-1; 7 bases are a match to TRBD1. The specimen was PBMCs. This sequence originates from a man in his late teens or twenties in good health and CMV-seronegative. The CDR3 region is CASSEAGARTGNTEAFF. Written as DNA, the CDR3 is TGTGCCAGCAGTGAAGCAGGGGCCCGGACAGGGAACACTGAAGCTTTCTTT.